These 5 T cell receptor beta chains were all obtained from the same sample, sequenced in a study of T-cell reconstitution after alpha-beta-depleted transplantation in children. Unique molecular identifiers were used in preparing the TCRbeta library. One entry per CDR3 protein results from TCRdb running MiXCR on the PCR reads. The sample includes hundreds of thousands of distinct CDR3 sequences, about a sixth seen only once; the top ten take roughly two fifths. The source was PBMCs, mostly from graft donor cells, collected 360 days after TCRalphabeta/CD19-depleted stem cell transplant. Receptor source: a male patient aged 2 to 9 who had a stem cell transplant for acute lymphoblastic leukemia, so the T cells may come from the graft donor.

This chain joins TRBV20-1 and TRBJ1-1; no firm D call. Trimming cost V 8 bases and J 1 base, with 17 bases left between them. Germline V gene lookup returns CDR1 DFQATT and CDR2 SNEGSKA (reference sequence). CDR3 length equals 14 residues. The CDR3 spells CSYPPGNRNTEAFF. The CDR3 DNA reads as TGCAGTTATCCCCCCGGGAACCGGAACACTGAAGCTTTCTTT.

In this sample, this clonotype turned up a few times. V and J are TRBV6-2 or TRBV6-3 and TRBJ2-7; D may be TRBD1 (5 bases). The CDR3 sequence is 13 residues long. Looked up from germline, CDR1 is MNHEY and CDR2 is SVGEGT. Trimming stripped 2 bases from V and 5 bases from J, with 10 bases between. The CDR3 loop reads CASSYQGFHEQYF. DNA of the CDR3: TGTGCCAGCAGTTACCAGGGCTTCCACGAGCAGTACTTC.

This chain links TRBV7-2 with TRBJ2-7; D is ambiguous. The CDR3 totals 15 residues. Germline V gene sequence: CDR1 SGHTA, CDR2 FQGNSA. V was trimmed by 4 bases and J by 2 bases, leaving 15 bases between them. The DNA of the CDR3 is TGTGCCAGCAGCTCAACAGCTCCGCCGCCCTACGAGCAGTACTTC. It translates to CASSSTAPPPYEQYF.

J is TRBJ2-1 and V is TRBV12-3 or TRBV12-4; D gene ambiguous. The CDR3 covers 14 residues. Trimming took 3 bases from V and 6 from J, leaving 12 bases between them. This CDR3 reads CASSLQELSNEQFF. In nucleotides, the CDR3 is TGTGCCAGCAGTTTGCAGGAATTGAGCAATGAGCAGTTCTTC.

This clonotype was detected only a few times. This chain links TRBV12-3 or TRBV12-4 with TRBJ1-4, with D possibly matching TRBD1 (6 bases). Trimming took 11 bases from V and 0 from J, leaving 19 bases between them. CDR3 length equals 16 residues. The CDR3 is CADPTGGPATNEKLFF. The DNA for the CDR3 is TGTGCCGACCCAACTGGGGGGCCGGCAACTAATGAAAAACTGTTTTTT.